Listed here are 25 T cell receptor beta chains from one sample, sequenced in a study of blood T cells in healthy people across ages (dated by TCRdb to the mid-2010s). The library was produced with 5' RACE. This sample was sequenced with an Illumina HiSeq 2500. A second PCR of roughly 6 to 11 cycles was run with a J-beta primer mix and a sample-barcoded 5' primer. TCRdb itself trimmed the public reads at Q25 with fastp, ran MiXCR and retained productive beta chains. Every entry covers one CDR3 protein and lists the most common genes and DNA from its rows. The sample has over a million distinct CDR3 sequences on record, approximately 25% of them singletons. The top ten hold about 0.8% of the sample. This same sample was also part of a study on T cells of mothers and their children.

Sequenced sample: blood. These receptor sequences come from a girl aged 2 to 10 in good health.

The chain combines TRBV5-6 with TRBJ2-2; D is unclear. Looked up from germline, CDR1 is SGHDT and CDR2 is YYEEEE. V lost 5 bases and J 4 bases, leaving 15 bases between the germline ends. The length of the CDR3 is 15 residues. The CDR3: CASSFGPSGTGELFF. The CDR3, as DNA: TGTGCCAGCAGTTTCGGACCGTCGGGCACCGGGGAGCTGTTTTTT.

This clonotype was picked up a small number of times. The V and J genes are TRBV28 and TRBJ2-7; no firm D call. The CDR3 length is 12 residues. The germline V gene encodes CDR1 MDHEN and CDR2 SYDVKM. Trimming took 2 bases from V and 5 from J, leaving 7 bases between them. The DNA for the CDR3 is TGTGCCAGCAGTTTACGTTACCACGAGCAGTACTTC. It codes for CASSLRYHEQYF.

This clonotype has only a few counts. The chain is built from TRBV3-1 and TRBJ1-2, with D maybe TRBD1 (5 bases). This CDR3 region has 14 residues. From germline, CDR1 is LGHDT and CDR2 YNNKEL (reference sequence). V gave up 2 bases and J gave up 7 bases, with 14 bases separating them. The CDR3 nucleotides read TGTGCCAGCAGCCAATTCGGTGCAGGGTTTGGCTACACCTTC. Translation gives CASSQFGAGFGYTF. The full variable domain, in which reference TRBV3-1 and TRBJ1-2 provide the parts outside the CDR3, is DTAVSQTPKYLVTQMGNDKSIKCEQNLGHDTMYWYKQDSKKFLKIMFSYNNKELIINETVPNRFSPKSPDKAHLNLHINSLELGDSAVYFCASSQFGAGFGYTFGSGTRLTVV.

This clonotype was counted only a few times. The chain carries TRBV4-3 and TRBJ2-5; 10 bases line up with TRBD2. Trimming at V came to 4 bases and at J to 2 bases, leaving 10 bases not matched to a gene. This CDR3 contains 17 residues. Germline V CDR1 and CDR2: LGHNA, YSLEER. The CDR3 protein is CASSRPQLAGLQETQYF. The CDR3 nucleotides are TGCGCCAGCAGCCGCCCCCAACTAGCGGGGCTACAAGAGACCCAGTACTTC.

V is TRBV5-1 and J is TRBJ2-7; the D is unclear. The V gene's germline CDR1 is SGHRS and CDR2 YFSETQ. Trimming removed 4 bases from V and 5 bases from J, with 13 bases in between. This CDR3 is built from 13 residues. CDR3: CASSPNTGHEQYF. As DNA, the CDR3 is TGCGCCAGCAGCCCCAATACCGGACACGAGCAGTACTTC.

This clonotype occurred a few times. The CDR3 here is CSARDLAGLGDEQYF. CDR3 sequence (DNA): TGCAGTGCTAGAGATCTAGCGGGATTAGGCGACGAGCAGTACTTC. The genes are TRBV20-1 and TRBJ2-7; TRBD2 matches at 9 bases. Trimming cost V 0 bases and J 5 bases; bases outside gene matches: 8. Germline CDR1 is DFQATT and CDR2 is SNEGSKA (reference sequence). The CDR3 runs 15 residues.

This clonotype was seen more than once but under ten times. The genes are TRBV14 and TRBJ1-4; 7 bases are shared with TRBD1. CDR1 and CDR2 from the germline V gene are SGHDN and FVKESK. The CDR3 contains 15 residues. With 4 bases clipped from V and 3 bases from J, the junction kept 5 bases outside the gene matches. The CDR3 is CASSPWDSSNEKLFF. CDR3 DNA: TGTGCCAGCAGCCCATGGGACAGCTCTAATGAAAAACTGTTTTTT.

This clonotype was counted a few times. The rearrangement links TRBV7-9 to TRBJ2-5, with TRBD1 matching over 7 bases. Per the germline V gene, CDR1 is SEHNR and CDR2 is FQNEAQ (reference sequence). This CDR3 has 15 residues. The V segment lost 4 bases and the J segment 9 bases; nucleotides outside the gene matches: 14. In DNA, the CDR3 is TGTGCCAGCAGCTCGACGGTTGCCGGGCAGGGGGCCCAGTACTTC. It translates to CASSSTVAGQGAQYF.

This clonotype occurred many times. The chain carries TRBV4-1 and TRBJ2-5; D is unclear. Trimming left V 1 base short and J 2 bases short, with 14 bases between. CDR1 is MGHRA and CDR2 is YSYEKL in the germline V gene. The CDR3 contains 16 residues. CDR3 in amino acids: CASSQVEEPEQETQYF. The CDR3 DNA is TGCGCCAGCAGCCAAGTGGAAGAGCCGGAGCAAGAGACCCAGTACTTC.

The J gene is TRBJ2-7, the V gene TRBV28; D not resolved. The CDR3 spans 13 residues. Trimming cost V 2 bases and J 5 bases, with 10 bases left between them. Germline CDR1 reads MDHEN; CDR2 reads SYDVKM. The DNA of the CDR3 is TGTGCCAGCAGTTTAGGCCATGGTAACGAGCAGTACTTC. It encodes CASSLGHGNEQYF.

This chain links TRBV24-1 with TRBJ2-5; D call uncertain. Matching the DNA end better, TRBJ2-1 makes the J call doubtful. CDR3 length equals 13 residues. From germline, CDR1 is KGHDR and CDR2 SFDVKD. CDR3 DNA sequence: TGTGCCACCAGTGATCCGCCGGGCAATGAGCAGTTCTTC. Its protein is CATSDPPGNEQFF.

The chain has TRBV29-1 and TRBJ2-7, with unresolved D. The CDR3 spans 13 residues. Germline CDR1 and CDR2: SQVTM and ANQGSEA. Trimming cost V 6 bases and J 1 base, with 13 bases left between them. In DNA form, the CDR3 reads TGCAGCGTATCTGGGGAAATATCCTACGAGCAGTACTTC. Translating it yields CSVSGEISYEQYF.

The chain joins TRBV7-9 to TRBJ1-4; no clear D gene. This CDR3 is built from 11 residues. V gave up 6 bases and J gave up 8 bases, with 7 bases separating them. The germline V gene has CDR1 SEHNR and CDR2 FQNEAQ (reference sequence). CDR3 sequence reads: CASRFGEKLFF. For the CDR3, the DNA is TGTGCCAGCAGATTTGGGGAAAAACTGTTTTTT.

This clonotype was recorded a few times. The chain uses TRBV28 and TRBJ2-2; maybe TRBD2 (7 bases). The CDR3 length is 14 residues. In germline, CDR1 is MDHEN, CDR2 SYDVKM. Deletions cut 6 bases from V and 5 bases from J, with 13 bases between. The CDR3 reads CASRVRGGTGELFF. Here the CDR3 DNA reads TGTGCCAGCAGGGTCAGGGGAGGGACCGGGGAGCTGTTTTTT.

This chain links TRBV11-1 with TRBJ2-7; 7 nucleotides agree with TRBD1. The CDR3 sequence is 16 residues long. The V and J ends lost 2 bases and 1 base, in that order; junction bases with no gene match: 8. Germline V gives CDR1 SGHAT, CDR2 FQDESV (reference sequence). The CDR3 DNA follows: TGTGCCAGCAGCTTACTCCGGGACAGCGGTTCCTACGAGCAGTACTTC. Amino acid sequence: CASSLLRDSGSYEQYF. Combining the CDR3 with reference TRBV11-1 and TRBJ2-7 gives the whole variable domain EAEVAQSPRYKITEKSQAVAFWCDPISGHATLYWYRQILGQGPELLVQFQDESVVDDSQLPKDRFSAERLKGVDSTLKIQPAELGDSAMYLCASSLLRDSGSYEQYFGPGTRLTVT.

The rearrangement joins TRBV6-2 or TRBV6-3 to TRBJ2-1, with D perhaps matching TRBD2 (6 bases). The CDR3 is made up of 14 amino acids. V was trimmed by 8 bases and J by 4 bases, leaving 15 bases between them. CDR1 is MNHEY and CDR2 is SVGEGT in the germline V gene. The CDR3: CASYRDSTYNEQFF. CDR3 coding DNA: TGTGCCAGCTACCGGGACTCTACATACAATGAGCAGTTCTTC.

This clonotype was picked up a small number of times. The chain recombines TRBV5-1 with TRBJ2-2, with 9 bases identical to TRBD1. Germline CDR1 SGHRS, CDR2 YFSETQ. V was clipped by 0 bases and J by 3 bases; unmatched bases: 3. The CDR3 covers 16 residues. The CDR3 spells CASSLADRGDTGELFF. For the CDR3, the DNA is TGCGCCAGCAGCTTGGCGGACAGGGGAGACACCGGGGAGCTGTTTTTT.

This clonotype was detected many times. The chain joins TRBV20-1 to TRBJ1-1; TRBD1 is a possible D gene (5 bases). From germline, CDR1 is DFQATT and CDR2 SNEGSKA (reference sequence). V lost 3 bases to trimming and J lost 4 bases, with 21 bases between them. The CDR3 is made up of 16 amino acids. The CDR3 DNA sequence: TGCAGTGCTAGGTCGTTTGCGGCAGGGTTGACCACTGAAGCTTTCTTT. This codes for CSARSFAAGLTTEAFF.

The V gene is TRBV3-1, the J gene TRBJ1-2, with D uncertain. Per germline, CDR1 LGHDT and CDR2 YNNKEL (reference sequence). The CDR3 is 16 residues long. V lost 0 bases, J lost 4 bases, and 15 bases lay in between. The CDR3, as DNA: TGTGCCAGCAGCCAAGATAAGACCTACCTGGGCTATGGCTACACCTTC. It yields the protein CASSQDKTYLGYGYTF.

This clonotype showed up just a few times. The chain employs TRBV7-6 and TRBJ2-5, with D hard to call. In germline, CDR1 is SGHVS, CDR2 FNYEAQ. This CDR3 has 13 residues. Between the trimmed V and J ends, which lost 5 bases and 7 bases, there was a span of 14 bases. The CDR3 DNA reads TGTGCCAGCAGCCCAGGACGCCACGGGACCCAGTACTTC. Its protein is CASSPGRHGTQYF.

This chain connects TRBV27 to TRBJ2-5; a weak D match, TRBD1 (6 bases). The germline V gene encodes CDR1 MNHEY and CDR2 SMNVEV (reference sequence). The CDR3 totals 15 residues. V was trimmed by 11 bases and J by 0 bases, leaving 19 bases between them. CDR3 sequence reads: CACNPGTLYQETQYF. Written as DNA, the CDR3 is TGTGCCTGCAATCCAGGGACACTGTACCAAGAGACCCAGTACTTC.

This clonotype was recorded a few times. This chain uses TRBV11-2 with TRBJ2-5; unclear D gene. There are 13 residues in the CDR3. The V end was cut by 4 bases, the J end by 3 bases, with 9 bases between. The germline V gene has CDR1 SGHAT and CDR2 FQNNGV. CDR3 region: CASSSDLEETQYF. CDR3 in DNA: TGTGCCAGCAGCTCAGACTTGGAAGAGACCCAGTACTTC.

The rearrangement links TRBV28 to TRBJ1-6, with D perhaps matching TRBD1 (6 bases). CDR3 length: 14 residues. V gave up 6 bases and J gave up 10 bases, with 16 bases separating them. Germline values: CDR1 MDHEN, CDR2 SYDVKM. This CDR3 is CASSHRGGQSPLHF. DNA for the CDR3: TGTGCCAGCAGCCATAGGGGGGGGCAGTCACCCCTCCACTTT.

The rearrangement links TRBV29-1 to TRBJ2-3, with no clear D. The germline CDR1 and CDR2 sequences are SQVTM and ANQGSEA. V was shortened by 7 bases and J by 6 bases, with 14 bases between the two germline ends. The CDR3 runs 12 residues. For the CDR3, the DNA is TGCAGCGGGTCCCCGGGCGAGGATACGCAGTATTTT. Protein product: CSGSPGEDTQYF.

The genes are TRBV20-1 and TRBJ2-2, with 10 bases matching TRBD2. The germline CDR1 and CDR2 sequences are DFQATT and SNEGSKA (reference sequence). After removal of 1 base from V and 3 bases from J, the junction contained 8 bases not matched to a gene. The CDR3 is 17 amino acids. The CDR3 protein is CSARVASGGSYTGELFF. DNA for the CDR3: TGCAGTGCTAGAGTGGCTAGCGGGGGTAGTTACACCGGGGAGCTGTTTTTT.